This section outlines one T cell receptor beta chain sequence together with its context. With around 500 ng total RNA as template and a constant-region primer, TCR beta cDNA was made. It was through three nested multiplex PCR rounds of slightly modified ARM-PCR that TCR beta libraries arose. TRBV1-TRBV30 forward primers and a C-beta reverse primer were used in the first two PCR rounds, which each ran for approximately 11 cycles. TCRdb redid the calling of the multiplex PCR reads with MiXCR, one entry per CDR3 protein. The table includes 95,000 to 100,000 distinct CDR3 sequences, under 70% detected once. The CDR3 is 15 residues long. V was pared by 7 bases and J by 4 bases, with 19 bases between. The data originate from a study of tumor-infiltrating lymphocytes in primary liver carcinoma. Between roughly 18 and 30 mg of unsorted bulk tissue served as the source from which RNA and DNA were co-extracted. Among the patients, all had chronic HBV infection and none had been treated.

The TCR comes from a woman aged 60-75 years with primary liver carcinoma and hepatitis B virus infection. The sample was liver tumor tissue from sampling region 2. Described subset: tumor region T2, inferior pole. This sequence joins TRBV12-3 or TRBV12-4 and TRBJ1-1; maybe TRBD1 (5 bases). The CDR3 sequence: CASIRQRAMGTEAFF. The CDR3 DNA follows: TGTGCCAGCATTCGACAGAGGGCGATGGGCACTGAAGCTTTCTTT.